Listed below are T cell receptor beta chains from one sample, sequenced in a study of T cell changes during pregnancy in multiple sclerosis. Produced via immunoSEQ multiplex PCR; TCRdb's table is partial and in-frame only. The sample shows tens of thousands of clones, 75% to 95% of them seen only once. Sequenced here: peripheral blood, sampled before pregnancy. These receptor sequences come from a female donor with multiple sclerosis, enrolled in a pregnancy study. The CDR3 runs from the conserved cysteine through the conserved F or W. The D gene is left open where the match is weak. The size field is filled for only some rows; it gives once, few, many or a size class.

.	.	TRBJ2-5	TRBV7-7	CASSLAPRASRRQETQYF	TGTGCTAGCAGCTTAGCGCCTAGGGCTAGCAGGAGGCAAGAGACCCAGTACTTC
.	TRBD2	TRBJ2-3	TRBV9	CASSLAASGLTDTQYF	TGTGCCAGCAGCCTCGCGGCTAGCGGACTCACAGATACGCAGTATTTT
few	.	TRBJ1-2	TRBV10-3	CAISPDTYGYTF	TGTGCCATCAGTCCGGACACCTATGGCTACACCTTC
.	TRBD1	TRBJ1-4	TRBV4-1	CASSQPGQGNEKLFF	TGCGCCAGCAGCCAGCCGGGACAGGGTAATGAAAAACTGTTTTTT
.	TRBD2	TRBJ2-1	TRBV7-3	CASSLVGGASNEQFF	TGTGCCAGCAGCTTAGTCGGGGGGGCCTCAAATGAGCAGTTCTTC
.	.	TRBJ1-6	TRBV5-4	CASSLEQGSRSPLHF	TGTGCCAGCAGCTTGGAGCAGGGAAGTAGGTCACCCCTCCACTTT
.	.	TRBJ1-5	TRBV2	CASSDLTGWYQPQHF	TGTGCCAGCAGCGACCTGACAGGATGGTATCAGCCCCAGCATTTT
.	.	TRBJ2-7	TRBV13	CASSLPGAYEQYF	TGTGCCAGCAGCTTACCGGGGGCCTACGAGCAGTACTTC
.	TRBD1	TRBJ1-2	TRBV30	CAWSGQTGGLYGYTF	TGTGCCTGGAGTGGTCAAACAGGGGGGCTCTATGGCTACACCTTC
.	TRBD2	TRBJ2-3	TRBV4-3	CASSQEGPPSGGAYTQYF	TGCGCCAGCAGCCAAGAGGGCCCCCCTAGCGGGGGGGCCTATACGCAGTATTTT
.	.	TRBJ1-6	TRBV11-2	CASSLRSSYNSPLHF	TGTGCCAGCAGCTTAAGGAGCTCCTATAATTCACCCCTCCACTTT
.	TRBD2	TRBJ2-1	TRBV19	CASSAASGGYNEQFF	TGTGCCAGTAGTGCGGCTAGCGGGGGTTACAATGAGCAGTTCTTC
.	TRBD1	TRBJ1-1	TRBV7-9	CASSHRDRRRSEAFF	TGTGCCAGCAGCCACCGGGACAGACGCAGAAGTGAAGCTTTCTTT
.	TRBD1	TRBJ1-2	TRBV9	CASSVGRQGGYTF	TGTGCCAGCAGCGTAGGGAGACAGGGTGGCTACACCTTC
.	.	TRBJ1-2	TRBV19	CASRPWGGDGYTF	TGTGCCAGTAGGCCCTGGGGGGGAGATGGCTACACCTTC
.	.	TRBJ1-2	TRBV19	CASSIDGGNYGYTF	TGTGCCAGTAGTATAGATGGGGGCAACTATGGCTACACCTTC